Sequencing of this T cell receptor beta chain was carried out in a study of OX40 agonist ivuxolimab in advanced cancers. Study background: Ivuxolimab, an agonistic anti-OX40 (CD134) antibody, was given to patients.

Study conclusions and caveats: Some patients without response likewise showed low normalized clonal expansion. Among expanded peripheral T cells, antigen specificity went undetermined.

Clones were sequenced by immunoSEQ multiplex PCR, and TCRdb holds only the in-frame ones, with some missing. The sample consists of about 24,000 clones, 75% to 90% of them appearing once. Remarks on this clone: The antigen is undetermined.

The receptor was derived from an adult with an advanced solid tumor such as melanoma, head and neck, liver or kidney cancer. Sequenced material: CD4+ or CD8+ T cells sorted from blood, taken in a trial of the OX40 agonist ivuxolimab.

For the CDR3, the DNA is TGTGCCAGCAGCTTACAGGGGTTGGAATACAATGAGCAGTTCTTC. It translates to CASSLQGLEYNEQFF. The chain links TRBV7-3 to TRBJ2-1; maybe TRBD1 (6 bases). The germline V and J ends were trimmed by 2 bases and 4 bases, with 12 bases remaining between them. The CDR3 has 15 amino acids. CDR1 SGHTA and CDR2 FQGTGA come from the germline V gene.